The clone carrying this T cell receptor beta chain was detected a few times. Its specificity is not known. These data are taken from a study of cytotoxic CD8 clonotypes in ibrutinib-treated CLL. J lost 7 bases, V lost 10 bases, and 9 bases had no gene match. CDR1 and CDR2 (germline): WSHSY, SAAADI. CDR3 length: 12 residues. The method was immunoSEQ multiplex PCR; TCRdb's version includes in-frame clones alone and lacks a portion of them. Of around 200,000 clones listed, about 75% are singletons. Points from the study as a whole: Baseline values of clonality outstripped age-matched healthy donors and followed circulating CD8+ T-cell counts.

The receptor was isolated from a human donor with chronic lymphocytic leukemia. This chain connects TRBV10-2 to TRBJ1-1; TRBD1 agrees at 7 bases. The specimen was PBMCs, collected after 12 months of ibrutinib treatment. The CDR3 DNA follows: TGCGCCACCGACGAGGGGGCCGATGAAGCTTTCTTT. Amino acid sequence: CATDEGADEAFF.